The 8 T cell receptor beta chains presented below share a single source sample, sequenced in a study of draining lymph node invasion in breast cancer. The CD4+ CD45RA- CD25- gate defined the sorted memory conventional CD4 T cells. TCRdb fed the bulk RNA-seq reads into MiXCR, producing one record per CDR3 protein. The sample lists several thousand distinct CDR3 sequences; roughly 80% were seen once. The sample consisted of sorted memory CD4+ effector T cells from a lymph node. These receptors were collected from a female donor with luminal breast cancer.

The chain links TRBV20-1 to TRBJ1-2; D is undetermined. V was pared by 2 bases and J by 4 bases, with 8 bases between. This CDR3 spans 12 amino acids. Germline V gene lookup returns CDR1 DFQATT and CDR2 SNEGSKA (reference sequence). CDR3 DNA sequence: TGCAGTGCTAGATATCGGGTCTATGGCTACACCTTC. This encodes CSARYRVYGYTF.

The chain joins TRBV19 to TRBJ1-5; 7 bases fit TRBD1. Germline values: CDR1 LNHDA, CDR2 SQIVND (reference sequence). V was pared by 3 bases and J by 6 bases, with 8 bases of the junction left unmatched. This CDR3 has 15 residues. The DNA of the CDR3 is TGTGCCAGTAGTATCCACCTACAGGGGACTCAGCCCCAGCATTTT. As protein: CASSIHLQGTQPQHF.

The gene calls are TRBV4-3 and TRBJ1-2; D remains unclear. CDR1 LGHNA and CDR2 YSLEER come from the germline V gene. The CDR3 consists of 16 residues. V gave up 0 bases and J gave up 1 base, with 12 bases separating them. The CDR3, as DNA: TGCGCCAGCAGCCAAGATCTAACCGCTTTTAACTATGGCTACACCTTC. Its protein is CASSQDLTAFNYGYTF.

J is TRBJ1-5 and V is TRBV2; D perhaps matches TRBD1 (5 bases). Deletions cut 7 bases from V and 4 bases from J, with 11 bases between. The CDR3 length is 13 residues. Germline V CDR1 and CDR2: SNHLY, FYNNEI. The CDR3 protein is CASNLEGNQPQHF. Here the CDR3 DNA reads TGTGCCAGCAATTTGGAGGGGAATCAGCCCCAGCATTTT.

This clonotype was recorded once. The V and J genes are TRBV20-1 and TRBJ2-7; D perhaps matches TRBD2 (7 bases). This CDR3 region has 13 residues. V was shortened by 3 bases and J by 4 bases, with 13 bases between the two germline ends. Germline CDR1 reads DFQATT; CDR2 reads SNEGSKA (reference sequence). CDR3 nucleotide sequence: TGCAGTGCTAGCGGGGGGCACGTATACGAGCAGTACTTC. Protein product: CSASGGHVYEQYF.

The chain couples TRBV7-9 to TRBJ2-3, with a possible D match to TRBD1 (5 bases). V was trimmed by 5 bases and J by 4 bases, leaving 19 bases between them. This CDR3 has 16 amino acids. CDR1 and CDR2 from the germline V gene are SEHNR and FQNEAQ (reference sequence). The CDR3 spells CASSRSGHRPADTQYF. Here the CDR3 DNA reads TGTGCCAGCAGCCGATCCGGACACCGCCCAGCAGATACGCAGTATTTT. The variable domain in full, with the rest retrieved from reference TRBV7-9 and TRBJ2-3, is DTGVSQNPRHKITKRGQNVTFRCDPISEHNRLYWYRQTLGQGPEFLTYFQNEAQLEKSRLLSDRFSAERPKGSFSTLEIQRTEQGDSAMYLCASSRSGHRPADTQYFGPGTRLTVL.

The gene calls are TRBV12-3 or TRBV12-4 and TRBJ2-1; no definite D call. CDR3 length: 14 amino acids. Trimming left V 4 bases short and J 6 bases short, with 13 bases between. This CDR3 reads CASSSLAILNEQFF. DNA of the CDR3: TGTGCCAGCAGTTCCTTAGCCATTCTCAATGAGCAGTTCTTC.

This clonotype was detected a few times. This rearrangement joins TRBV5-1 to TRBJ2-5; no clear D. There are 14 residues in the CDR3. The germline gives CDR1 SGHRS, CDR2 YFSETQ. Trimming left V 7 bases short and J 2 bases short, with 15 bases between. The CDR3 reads CASSTRRLQETQYF. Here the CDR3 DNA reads TGCGCCAGCTCCACCCGAAGGCTTCAAGAGACCCAGTACTTC.